These T cell receptor beta chains were read from a single sample in a study of blood T cell repertoires in COVID-19. The data were produced by immunoSEQ multiplex PCR, yet TCRdb's version contains in-frame clones alone and is incomplete. The data hold about 390,000 clones, with around nine tenths observed a single time. The sequenced material came from PBMCs or T cells enriched from blood (not recorded which). These receptors were taken from a woman aged 50 to 65 who had recovered from COVID-19. CDR3s include the opening cysteine and the closing phenylalanine or tryptophan. The order of the fields is clone size, D gene, J gene, V gene, CDR3 DNA, CDR3 protein. The D gene is left open where the match is weak. A clone size is listed for some rows: how often the clone was seen (once, few, many), or a class if it is expanded.

>.|TRBD1|TRBJ2-1|TRBV6-5
TGTGCCAGCAGTTCCGGGACAGGGGGATACAATGAGCAGTTCTTC
CASSSGTGGYNEQFF
>.|TRBD2|TRBJ2-7|TRBV7-2
TGTGCCAGCAGCTACGGACTAGCGGTCTCCTACGAGCAGTACTTC
CASSYGLAVSYEQYF
>.|TRBD1|TRBJ1-2|TRBV6-5
TGTGCCAGCAGCAGGGACAGGGATGGCTACACCTTC
CASSRDRDGYTF
>.|.|TRBJ1-1|TRBV28
TGTGCCAGCAGATGGGGGGGGGCGAACACTGAAGCTTTCTTT
CASRWGGANTEAFF
>.|.|TRBJ2-6|TRBV29-1
TGCAGCGTTGGCATAGCTGGGGCCAACGTCCTGACTTTC
CSVGIAGANVLTF
>once|.|TRBJ1-1|TRBV2
TGTGCCAGCAGCCCCCCCAGGGTAGCTATGAACACTGAAGCTTTCTTT
CASSPPRVAMNTEAFF
>.|.|TRBJ2-7|TRBV6-5
TGTGCCAGCAGTCCCGCTGGAGCCGAGCAGTACTTC
CASSPAGAEQYF
>.|TRBD1|TRBJ1-4|TRBV29-1
TGCAACATGGACAGGAAACTGTTTTTT
CNMDRKLFF
>.|TRBD1|TRBJ1-5|TRBV2
TGTGCCAGCAGTGAAGAGGGGGCGCTTAATCAGCCCCAGCATTTT
CASSEEGALNQPQHF
>.|.|TRBJ2-2|TRBV12-3/TRBV12-4
TGTGCCAGCAGCTCAGGTACCGGGGAGCTGTTTTTT
CASSSGTGELFF
>.|.|TRBJ1-1|TRBV11-2
TGTGCCAGCAGCTTAGGGACAGTAAACACTGAAGCTTTCTTT
CASSLGTVNTEAFF
>.|.|TRBJ1-1|TRBV25-1
TGTGCCAGCAGTGAGCTCTCCCCTGGCTCGGGGGAAGCTTTCTTT
CASSELSPGSGEAFF
>.|TRBD1|TRBJ1-2|TRBV27
TGTGCCAGCAGTCAGGACAGGAGCTATGGCTACACCTTC
CASSQDRSYGYTF
>.|TRBD1|TRBJ1-5|TRBV18
TGTGCCAGCTCAGCGACCTCGGGACAGGGGGCTTTAAATCAGCCCCAGCATTTT
CASSATSGQGALNQPQHF
>.|TRBD1|TRBJ1-3|TRBV30
TGTGCCTGGAGCGCCGGGACAGGAGGAAACACCATATATTTT
CAWSAGTGGNTIYF
>once|TRBD1|TRBJ2-7|TRBV13
TGTGCCAGCAGCTTAGCCGGGACAGGGGTTTACGAGCAGTACTTC
CASSLAGTGVYEQYF
>.|.|TRBJ1-4|TRBV6-6
TGTGCCAGCAGTTACAACGGGGAAACTAATGAAAAACTGTTTTTT
CASSYNGETNEKLFF
>.|.|TRBJ2-7|TRBV18
TGTGCCAGCTCACCTCTAGGTTCCAACGAGCAGTACTTC
CASSPLGSNEQYF
>.|.|TRBJ1-1|TRBV5-1
TGCGCCAGCAAAGGGGCCGCGAACACTGAAGCTTTCTTT
CASKGAANTEAFF
>.|.|TRBJ2-7|TRBV12-3/TRBV12-4
TGTGCCAGCAGCCGGGGGACCTACGAGCAGTACTTC
CASSRGTYEQYF
>.|TRBD2|TRBJ2-7|TRBV7-9
TGTGCCAGCAGCCCACCTAGCGGGACCAACGACGAGCAGTACTTC
CASSPPSGTNDEQYF
>.|TRBD2|TRBJ2-1|TRBV4-1
TGCGCCAGCAGCCAAGGGTGGCGGACTAGCGGGGTAGGGGATGAGCAGTTCTTC
CASSQGWRTSGVGDEQFF
>.|.|TRBJ2-7|TRBV5-1
TGCGCCAGCAGCTTGGCCGAGACAGGTGTGGCCTACGAGCAGTACTTC
CASSLAETGVAYEQYF
>.|TRBD1|TRBJ1-2|TRBV30
TGTGCCTGCACCGGGACAGGGGGATGGTATGGCTACACCTTC
CACTGTGGWYGYTF
>.|.|TRBJ1-2|TRBV6-5
TGTGCCAGCAGTTTTGGGGCCTTTAACTATGGCTACACCTTC
CASSFGAFNYGYTF
>once|TRBD1|TRBJ1-4|TRBV18
TGTGCCAGCTCAAGGGGACAGGGATATGAAAAACTGTTTTTT
CASSRGQGYEKLFF
>once|.|TRBJ2-1|TRBV25-1
TGTGCCAGCAAGAAATCGGGTACGTCGAATGAGCAGTTCTTC
CASKKSGTSNEQFF
>.|.|TRBJ1-2|TRBV4-3
TGCGCCAGCAGCCCTAGGACCGAAACTCAGGGGGGCTACACCTTC
CASSPRTETQGGYTF